Listed below are T cell receptor beta chains from one sample, sequenced in a study of identical twins. One entry per CDR3 protein, called by TCRdb with MiXCR from the 5' RACE reads. Here the sample spans 250,000 or so distinct CDR3 sequences, roughly 7% being singletons. The same data also contributed to another study, on yellow fever vaccine responses in identical twins.

The sample comprised memory (CD45RO+) T cells sorted from blood. These receptors originate from a young woman in good health. The CDR3 runs from the conserved cysteine through the conserved F or W. The order of the fields is J gene, V gene, clone size, D gene, CDR3 protein, CDR3 DNA. D genes are given only for firm matches. Part of the rows lack a size; the others show once, few, many or a class for expanded clones.

>TRBJ1-1|TRBV12-3/TRBV12-4|few|-
CASSLTGVNTEAFF
TGTGCCAGCAGCTTGACAGGAGTGAACACTGAAGCTTTCTTT
>TRBJ2-5|TRBV4-1|many|-
CASSQAGGPRETQYF
TGCGCCAGCAGCCAAGCCGGAGGGCCAAGAGAGACCCAGTACTTC
>TRBJ2-3|TRBV5-1|many|TRBD1
CASSPNRDRVTDTQYF
TGCGCCAGCAGTCCAAACCGGGACAGGGTAACAGATACGCAGTATTTT
>TRBJ2-2|TRBV5-4|-|TRBD2
CASSLRLAGGTGELFF
TGTGCCAGCAGCTTGAGACTAGCGGGGGGGACCGGGGAGCTGTTTTTT
>TRBJ1-4|TRBV7-9|few|-
CASSSAPGEKLFF
TGTGCCAGCAGCTCGGCTCCGGGGGAAAAACTGTTTTTT
>TRBJ2-3|TRBV3-1|few|TRBD2
CASSQDATSGTSDTQYF
TGTGCCAGCAGCCAAGATGCCACTAGCGGGACGTCAGATACGCAGTATTTT
>TRBJ2-1|TRBV7-9|-|-
CASSLVPDRNEQFF
TGTGCCAGCAGCTTAGTCCCTGACAGGAACGAGCAGTTCTTC
>TRBJ2-1|TRBV6-1|few|TRBD2
CASSVVTGGVSEQFF
TGTGCCAGCAGTGTTGTAACCGGGGGGGTATCTGAGCAGTTCTTC
>TRBJ2-5|TRBV11-3|many|-
CASSGQETQYF
TGTGCCAGCTCAGGACAAGAGACCCAGTACTTC
>TRBJ1-6|TRBV28|many|-
CASSLGGTSSYNSPLHF
TGTGCCAGCAGTTTGGGAGGAACGAGCTCCTATAATTCACCCCTCCACTTT
>TRBJ1-1|TRBV29-1|many|TRBD1
CSVLDRPNTEAFF
TGCAGCGTACTGGACAGGCCGAACACTGAAGCTTTCTTT
>TRBJ2-3|TRBV12-3/TRBV12-4|-|TRBD1
CASIRGQGWGGDTQYF
TGTGCCAGCATCCGTGGACAGGGGTGGGGGGGAGATACGCAGTATTTT
>TRBJ1-2|TRBV5-5|many|-
CASSKDSYGYTF
TGTGCCAGCAGCAAGGACAGTTATGGCTACACCTTC
>TRBJ2-1|TRBV12-3/TRBV12-4|many|TRBD2
CASSDLAGVYNEQFF
TGTGCCAGCAGCGACCTAGCGGGAGTGTACAATGAGCAGTTCTTC
>TRBJ1-1|TRBV5-6|few|-
CASSTSGTEAFF
TGTGCCAGCAGCACGTCGGGCACTGAAGCTTTCTTT
>TRBJ2-3|TRBV20-1|many|TRBD2
CSAEPYGLDPDTQYF
TGCAGTGCTGAGCCCTATGGACTAGACCCAGATACGCAGTATTTT
>TRBJ1-2|TRBV10-3|many|TRBD1
CAISESWTGGYGYTF
TGTGCCATCAGTGAGTCCTGGACAGGGGGCTATGGCTACACCTTC
>TRBJ1-6|TRBV20-1|many|-
CSARSGGGSTPLHF
TGCAGTGCTAGGAGCGGCGGAGGGTCGACACCCCTCCACTTT
>TRBJ2-7|TRBV12-3/TRBV12-4|many|-
CASSLLDYEQYF
TGTGCCAGCAGTTTGTTAGACTACGAGCAGTACTTC
>TRBJ2-1|TRBV27|few|TRBD2
CASSLLGEGYNEQFF
TGTGCCAGCAGTTTATTGGGGGAGGGTTACAATGAGCAGTTCTTC
>TRBJ2-7|TRBV20-1|few|TRBD2
CSARGGLGLADSSYEQYF
TGCAGTGCTAGAGGCGGGTTGGGACTAGCGGACTCCTCCTACGAGCAGTACTTC
>TRBJ2-5|TRBV6-5|many|TRBD2
CASSYSTSGISETQYF
TGTGCCAGCAGTTACTCGACTAGCGGGATCTCGGAGACCCAGTACTTC
>TRBJ1-5|TRBV6-1|-|TRBD1
CASNAGTGYYSNQPQHF
TGTGCCAGCAACGCTGGGACAGGCTATTATAGCAATCAGCCCCAGCATTTT
>TRBJ2-5|TRBV6-1|-|-
CASSEFRAVETQYF
TGTGCCAGCAGTGAATTCAGGGCAGTCGAGACCCAGTACTTC
>TRBJ2-1|TRBV2|few|-
CASSETSADEQFF
TGTGCCAGCAGTGAGACGTCGGCAGATGAGCAGTTCTTC
>TRBJ2-4|TRBV24-1|-|TRBD2
CATSESGGGVENIQYF
TGTGCCACCAGTGAATCCGGGGGGGGTGTTGAAAACATTCAGTACTTC
>TRBJ1-1|TRBV5-1|few|-
CASSTTRQKNTEAFF
TGCGCCAGCAGCACCACTCGACAGAAGAACACTGAAGCTTTCTTT